A single sample is the source of the 2 T cell receptor beta chains below, sequenced in a study of blood T cell repertoires in COVID-19. The assay was immunoSEQ multiplex PCR, and TCRdb's table has in-frame clones only and misses some. The table has over 75,000 clones, about 90% seen once. What was sequenced was peripheral blood. These receptors were collected from a human donor with active COVID-19. The donor label of this sample is uncertain.

The rearrangement links TRBV27 to TRBJ2-1, with D perhaps TRBD1 (6 bases). Germline V CDR1 and CDR2: MNHEY, SMNVEV (reference sequence). Between the trimmed V and J ends, which lost 5 bases and 2 bases, there was a span of 19 bases. CDR3 length equals 17 residues. The CDR3 DNA sequence: TGTGCCAGCAGTCAGGGGACACCCCTCAGCCCCTACAATGAGCAGTTCTTC. It encodes CASSQGTPLSPYNEQFF.

The chain combines TRBV19 with TRBJ2-1; D may be TRBD2 (6 bases). The CDR3 runs 11 residues. Germline V lookup: CDR1 LNHDA, CDR2 SQIVND (reference sequence). Trimming removed 5 bases at V and 10 bases at J, with 9 bases between. For the CDR3, the DNA is TGTGCCAGTAGTGGGCTAGCGGAGCAGTTCTTC. Translation gives CASSGLAEQFF. Complete variable domain (other parts from reference TRBV19 and TRBJ2-1): DGGITQSPKYLFRKEGQNVTLSCEQNLNHDAMYWYRQDPGQGLRLIYYSQIVNDFQKGDIAEGYSVSREKKESFPLTVTSAQKNPTAFYLCASSGLAEQFFGPGTRLTVL.